Listed below are T cell receptor beta chains from one sample, sequenced in a study of cytomegalovirus exposure and HLA in healthy donors. TCRdb keeps only in-frame clones here, not all; method: immunoSEQ multiplex PCR. In the table there are some 130,000 clones, approximately 62% of which are singletons. Sequencing was done on a sample of PBMCs. These TCRs come from a human donor in good health. Each CDR3 is given without its conserved first and last residue. The D gene is left open where the match is weak.

>TRBD1|TRBV6-5
ASRLTGGDYGYT
>-|TRBV5-4
ASSPEPRGGSYGYT
>TRBD1|TRBV19
ASCTGDANQPQH
>TRBD2|TRBV11-3
ASSLRGLSGRRTYEQY
>TRBD1|TRBV5-5
ASSHGDRRNTEAF
>TRBD2|TRBV10-1
ASSESLASGHTDTQY
>TRBD1|TRBV29-1
SARLGDRGGYT
>TRBD2|TRBV7-3
ASSWGGTDTGELF
>-|TRBV9
ASSPPGRKPYNEQF
>-|TRBV28
ASSEEVYGYT
>-|TRBV6-5
ASSYSYRNEKLF
>-|TRBV7-7
ASSLGSRQEAQY
>TRBD2|TRBV7-6
ASSLSGTPWTQY
>TRBD2|TRBV5-4
ASRTGTSGSYEQY
>-|TRBV28
ASSYLPGQGTEKLF
>TRBD1|TRBV7-3
ASSRPQAGGTTGELF
>TRBD1|TRBV19
ASSVEDRDYEQY
>TRBD1|TRBV6-1
ASSQGVGDEQF
>-|TRBV7-8
ASSSGAVAGASEQY
>-|TRBV5-5
ASSLRRGTNEKLF
>-|TRBV14
ASSQDPPGASYNEQF
>-|TRBV6-1
ASSEFRLATITDTQY
>-|TRBV4-3
ASSQDLGQGIETQY
>TRBD2|TRBV9
ASSPGGAQEQY
>-|TRBV11-2
ASRWAGRNTGELF
>TRBD1|TRBV2
ASSAGTGYEQY
>TRBD2|TRBV15
ATSSSGTGNNEQF
>-|TRBV7-2
ASSLRGGSNQPQH
>-|TRBV11-1
ASSLVGHDEQF
>TRBD1|TRBV19
ASSINRGTEAF
>TRBD1|TRBV4-2
ASSQDWAGQGASEQY
>-|TRBV11-2
ASSLDTVNQPQH
>TRBD2|TRBV7-9
ASSDPGLAGVWSYNEQF
>-|TRBV12-5
ASGGEGPLFRPQH
>-|TRBV27
ASRPGTRWDSYGYT
>-|TRBV15
ATSRGGPGLGAIYGYT